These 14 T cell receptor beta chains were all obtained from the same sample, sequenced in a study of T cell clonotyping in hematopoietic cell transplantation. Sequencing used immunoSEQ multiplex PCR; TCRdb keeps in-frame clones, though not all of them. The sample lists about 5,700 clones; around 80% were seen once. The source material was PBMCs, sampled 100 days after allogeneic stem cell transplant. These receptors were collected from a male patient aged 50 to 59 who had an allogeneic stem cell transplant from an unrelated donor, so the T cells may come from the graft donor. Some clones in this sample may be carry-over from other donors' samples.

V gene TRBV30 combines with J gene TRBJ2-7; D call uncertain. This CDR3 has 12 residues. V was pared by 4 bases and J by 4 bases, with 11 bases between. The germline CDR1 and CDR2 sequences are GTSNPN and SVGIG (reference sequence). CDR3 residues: CAWKRTGYEQYF. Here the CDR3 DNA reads TGTGCCTGGAAACGTACCGGGTACGAGCAGTACTTC.

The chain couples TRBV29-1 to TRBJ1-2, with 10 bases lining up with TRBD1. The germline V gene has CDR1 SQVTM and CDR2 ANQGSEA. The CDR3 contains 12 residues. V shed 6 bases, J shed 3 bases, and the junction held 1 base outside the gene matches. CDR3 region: CSVGQGDYGYTF. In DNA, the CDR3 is TGCAGCGTAGGACAGGGGGACTATGGCTACACCTTC.

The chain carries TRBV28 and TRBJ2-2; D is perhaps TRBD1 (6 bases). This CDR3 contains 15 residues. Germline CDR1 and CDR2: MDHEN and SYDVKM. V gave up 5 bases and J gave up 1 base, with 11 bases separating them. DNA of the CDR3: TGTGCCAGCAGTCAGGGGTGGGGGAACACCGGGGAGCTGTTTTTT. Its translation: CASSQGWGNTGELFF.

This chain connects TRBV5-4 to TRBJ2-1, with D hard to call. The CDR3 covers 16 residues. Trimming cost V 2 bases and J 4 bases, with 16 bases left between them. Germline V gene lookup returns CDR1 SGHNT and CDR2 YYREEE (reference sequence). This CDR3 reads CASSFQTAAAYNEQFF. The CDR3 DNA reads TGTGCCAGCAGCTTTCAGACGGCCGCAGCATACAATGAGCAGTTCTTC.

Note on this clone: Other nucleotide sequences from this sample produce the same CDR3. Written as DNA, the CDR3 is TGCGCCAGCAGCCAAGACGGAGCAACTAATGAAAAACTGTTTTTT. Its translation is CASSQDGATNEKLFF. V usage is TRBV4-3 and J usage is TRBJ1-4; no reliable D call. The CDR3 length is 15 residues. CDR1 is LGHNA, CDR2 YSLEER, per germline. With 0 bases removed from V and 0 bases from J, the gap between germline ends came to 5 bases.

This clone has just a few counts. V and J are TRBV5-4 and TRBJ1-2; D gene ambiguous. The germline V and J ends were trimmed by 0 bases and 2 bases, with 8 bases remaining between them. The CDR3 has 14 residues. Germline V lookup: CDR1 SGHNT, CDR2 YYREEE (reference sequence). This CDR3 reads CASSLDPENYGYTF. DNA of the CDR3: TGTGCCAGCAGCTTGGACCCGGAGAACTATGGCTACACCTTC.

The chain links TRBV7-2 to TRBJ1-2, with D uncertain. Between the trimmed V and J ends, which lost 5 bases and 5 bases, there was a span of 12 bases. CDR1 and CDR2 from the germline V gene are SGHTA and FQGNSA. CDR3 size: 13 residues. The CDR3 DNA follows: TGTGCCAGCAGCCGAGACTTGATTTATGGCTACACCTTC. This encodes CASSRDLIYGYTF.

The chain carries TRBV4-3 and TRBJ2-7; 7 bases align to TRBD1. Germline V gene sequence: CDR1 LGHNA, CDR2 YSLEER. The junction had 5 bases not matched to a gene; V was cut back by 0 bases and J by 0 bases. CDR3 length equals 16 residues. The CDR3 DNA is TGCGCCAGCAGCCAAGAACTAGGGACAGCCTCCTACGAGCAGTACTTC. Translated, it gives CASSQELGTASYEQYF.

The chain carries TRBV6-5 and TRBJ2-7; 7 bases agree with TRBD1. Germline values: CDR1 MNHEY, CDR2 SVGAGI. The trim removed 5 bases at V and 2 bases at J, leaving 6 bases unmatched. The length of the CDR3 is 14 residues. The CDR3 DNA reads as TGTGCCAGCAGTAAACCGGGACAGACCTACGAGCAGTACTTC. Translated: CASSKPGQTYEQYF.

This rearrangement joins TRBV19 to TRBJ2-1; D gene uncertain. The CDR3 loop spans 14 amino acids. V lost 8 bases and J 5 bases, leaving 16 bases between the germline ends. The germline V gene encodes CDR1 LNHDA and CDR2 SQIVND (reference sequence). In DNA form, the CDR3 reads TGTGCCAGTGCCGACCCACTCATAGACAATGAGCAGTTCTTC. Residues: CASADPLIDNEQFF.

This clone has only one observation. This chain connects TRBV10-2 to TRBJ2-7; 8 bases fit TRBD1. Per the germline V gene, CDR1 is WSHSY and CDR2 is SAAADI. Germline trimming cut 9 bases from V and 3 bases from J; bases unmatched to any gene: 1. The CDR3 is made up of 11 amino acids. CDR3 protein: CASGQGYEQYF. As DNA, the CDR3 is TGCGCCAGTGGACAGGGCTACGAGCAGTACTTC.

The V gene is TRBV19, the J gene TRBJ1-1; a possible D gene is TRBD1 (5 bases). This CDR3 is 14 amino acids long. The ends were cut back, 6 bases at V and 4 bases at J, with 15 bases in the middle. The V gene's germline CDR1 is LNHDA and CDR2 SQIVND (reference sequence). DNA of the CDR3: TGTGCCAGTAGCCGGCGGGGGGGGACCACTGAAGCTTTCTTT. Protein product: CASSRRGGTTEAFF.

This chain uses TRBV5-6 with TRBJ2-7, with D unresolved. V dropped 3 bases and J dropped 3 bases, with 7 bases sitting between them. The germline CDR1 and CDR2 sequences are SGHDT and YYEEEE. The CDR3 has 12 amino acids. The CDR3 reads CASSSLIYEQYF. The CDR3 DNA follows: TGTGCCAGCAGCTCTCTAATCTACGAGCAGTACTTC.

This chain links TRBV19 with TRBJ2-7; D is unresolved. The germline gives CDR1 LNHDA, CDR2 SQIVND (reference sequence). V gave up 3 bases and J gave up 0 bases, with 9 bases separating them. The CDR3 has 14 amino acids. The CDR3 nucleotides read TGTGCCAGTAGTATCCGCGGTTCCTCCTACGAGCAGTACTTC. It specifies CASSIRGSSYEQYF.